The T cell receptor (beta chain) under discussion was sequenced for a study of long-term antiretroviral therapy in people with HIV. This CDR3 has 18 amino acids. V was pared by 2 bases and J by 0 bases, with 10 bases of the junction left unmatched. Germline CDR1 reads SEHNR; CDR2 reads FQNEAQ (reference sequence). They ran version v3.0 of the immunoSEQ assay at survey level. The data were produced by immunoSEQ multiplex PCR, yet TCRdb's version contains in-frame clones alone and is incomplete. The table lists about 15,000 clones, 91% of them singletons. The chain carries TRBV7-9 and TRBJ2-5, with TRBD1 identical over 9 bases. Sequenced material: unsorted PBMCs, taken 0.3 years after starting antiretroviral therapy. The receptor was isolated from a man aged 55 to 69 with HIV. The CDR3 loop reads CASSLTLVGTGYQETQYF. CDR3 nucleotides: TGTGCCAGCAGCTTAACCCTGGTTGGGACAGGGTACCAAGAGACCCAGTACTTC.